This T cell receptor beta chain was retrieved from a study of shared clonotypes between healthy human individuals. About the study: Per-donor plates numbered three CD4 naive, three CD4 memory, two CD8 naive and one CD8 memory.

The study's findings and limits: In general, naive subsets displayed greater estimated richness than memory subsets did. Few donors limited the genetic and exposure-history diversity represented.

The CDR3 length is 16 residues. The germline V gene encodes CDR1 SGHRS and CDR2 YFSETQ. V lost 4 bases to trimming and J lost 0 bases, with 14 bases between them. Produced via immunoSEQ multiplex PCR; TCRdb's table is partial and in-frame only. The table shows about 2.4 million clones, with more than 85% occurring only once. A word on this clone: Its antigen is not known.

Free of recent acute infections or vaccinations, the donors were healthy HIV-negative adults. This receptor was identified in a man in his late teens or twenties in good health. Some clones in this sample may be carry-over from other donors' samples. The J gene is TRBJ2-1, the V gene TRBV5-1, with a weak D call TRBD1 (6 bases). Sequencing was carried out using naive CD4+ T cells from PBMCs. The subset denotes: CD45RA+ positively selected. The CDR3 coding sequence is TGCGCCAGCAGCACAAACAGGGTTAGCTCCTACAATGAGCAGTTCTTC. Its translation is CASSTNRVSSYNEQFF.